This TCR beta chain was captured by sequencing in a study of glioma-infiltrating T cells. Study results and caveats: Tissue-blood divergence was below expectation in non-neoplastic patients, above in gliomas.

TCR alpha and beta CDR3 regions were amplified from RNA using iRepertoire nested multiplex PCR. One-step reverse transcription and amplification started from about 100-400 ng of tissue mRNA or PBMC total RNA. One entry per CDR3 protein results from TCRdb running MiXCR on the multiplex PCR reads. This sample has about 93,000 distinct CDR3 sequences, with around 40% found just once. In its sample, this clonotype was seen many times. As yet, its antigen is unknown. The receptor's source is a human donor with low-grade glioma or glioblastoma, undergoing nonglioma brain surgery, or in good health (not recorded which). Sequencing was carried out using glioma tissue, nonneoplastic brain tissue, or PBMCs (not recorded which).

In DNA, the CDR3 is TGTGCCAGCACCTCACTGTCCCCCTGGGGTGCAGATACGCAGTATTTT. Translation: CASTSLSPWGADTQYF. The V and J genes are TRBV12-3 or TRBV12-4 and TRBJ2-3; D call uncertain. CDR3 length: 16 residues. V dropped 7 bases and J dropped 4 bases, with 21 bases sitting between them.